This T cell receptor (beta chain) was recorded in a study of a mutant IDH1 vaccine in newly diagnosed glioma. Overall study: Commencement of vaccination occurred 4-6 weeks following radiotherapy alone, or concurrently with temozolomide cycles. Previous treatment comprised radiotherapy, temozolomide, or both, mostly both. The study, taken as a whole, reports: There seemed to be no relation between pseudoprogression and changes in top peripheral T cell clonotypes.

For this clone: The antigen remains unidentified.

Time point specified: week 23, last vaccination. Mutant IDH1 20-mer peptide, at 300 ug, made up each vaccine dose, with topical imiquimod. Patients carried new grade 3 or 4 IDH1-mutant astrocytomas lacking nuclear ATRX. TCRdb's table, derived via immunoSEQ multiplex PCR, lists solely in-frame clones and lacks some. Of 30,000 to 40,000 clones in the sample, roughly four fifths were seen once. Germline-derived CDR1 and CDR2 are KGHSH and LQKENI. V was cut by 2 bases and J by 8 bases, with 9 bases left in between. The CDR3 has 13 residues. The chain links TRBV18 to TRBJ1-4; unclear D gene. This sequence was found in a man between 35 and 55 years old with glioma. This material consisted of PBMCs, taken from a glioma patient whose treatment included an IDH1 peptide vaccine. The CDR3 region has the DNA TGTGCCAGCTCACCATCAGGTTTAGAAAAACTGTTTTTT. Protein: CASSPSGLEKLFF.